This T cell receptor beta chain was sequenced during a study of early T cells in non-severe SARS-CoV-2 infection. Regarding the study as a whole: VDJdb matches were skewed toward anti-spike CD8 T cell responses.

The CDR3 sequence is 15 residues long. In germline, CDR1 is SGHNT, CDR2 YYREEE (reference sequence). Trimming shortened V by 2 bases and J by 0 bases, and 8 bases separated the two germline ends. This clonotype came up many times. The antigen remains unidentified. Tagging with unique molecular identifiers was applied to individual cDNA molecules. TCRdb independently ran MiXCR on the 5' RACE reads; one entry per CDR3 protein. The sample lists tens of thousands of distinct CDR3 sequences; around 5% were seen once. V gene TRBV5-4 combines with J gene TRBJ2-2; D is uncertain. Sequenced: whole blood. The sequence was obtained from an adult who was a healthcare worker with PCR-confirmed SARS-CoV-2 infection or an uninfected control (not recorded which). CDR3 in DNA: TGTGCCAGCAGCTTCATGGGTGCGAACACCGGGGAGCTGTTTTTT. Its protein is CASSFMGANTGELFF.